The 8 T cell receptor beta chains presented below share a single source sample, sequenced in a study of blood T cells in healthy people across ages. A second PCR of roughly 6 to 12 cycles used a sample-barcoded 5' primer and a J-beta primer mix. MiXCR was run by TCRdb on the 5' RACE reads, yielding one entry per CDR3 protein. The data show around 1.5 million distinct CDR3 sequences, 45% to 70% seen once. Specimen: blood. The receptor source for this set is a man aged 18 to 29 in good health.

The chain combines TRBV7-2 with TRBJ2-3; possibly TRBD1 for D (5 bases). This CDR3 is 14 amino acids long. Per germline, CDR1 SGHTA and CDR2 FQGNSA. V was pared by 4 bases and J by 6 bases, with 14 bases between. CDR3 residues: CASSYRGMTDTQYF. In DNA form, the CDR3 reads TGTGCCAGCAGCTATAGGGGTATGACGGATACGCAGTATTTT.

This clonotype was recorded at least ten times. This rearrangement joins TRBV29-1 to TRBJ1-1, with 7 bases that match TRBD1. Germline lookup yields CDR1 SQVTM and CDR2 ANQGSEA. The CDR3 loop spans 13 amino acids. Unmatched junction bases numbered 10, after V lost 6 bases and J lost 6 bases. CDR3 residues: CSVETGSYPEAFF. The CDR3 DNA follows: TGCAGCGTCGAGACAGGGTCTTACCCTGAAGCTTTCTTT.

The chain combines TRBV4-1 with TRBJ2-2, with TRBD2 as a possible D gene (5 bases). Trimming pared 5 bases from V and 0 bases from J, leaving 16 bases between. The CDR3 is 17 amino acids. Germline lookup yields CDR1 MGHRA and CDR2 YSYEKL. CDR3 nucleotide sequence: TGCGCCAGCAGCGAAGCGGTCAGATCACCGAACACCGGGGAGCTGTTTTTT. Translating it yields CASSEAVRSPNTGELFF.

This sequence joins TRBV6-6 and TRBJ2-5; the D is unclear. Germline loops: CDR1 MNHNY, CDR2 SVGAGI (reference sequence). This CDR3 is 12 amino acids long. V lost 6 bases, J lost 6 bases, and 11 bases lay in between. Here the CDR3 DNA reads TGTGCCAGCAGAGAACAAAGCCAGACCCAGTACTTC. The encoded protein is CASREQSQTQYF.

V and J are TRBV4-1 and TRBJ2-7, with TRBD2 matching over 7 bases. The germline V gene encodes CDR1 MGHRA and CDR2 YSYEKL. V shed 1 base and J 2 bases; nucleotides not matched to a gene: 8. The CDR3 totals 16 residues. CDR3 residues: CASSQVGGGPAYEQYF. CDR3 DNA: TGCGCCAGCAGCCAAGTTGGGGGAGGGCCTGCCTACGAGCAGTACTTC.

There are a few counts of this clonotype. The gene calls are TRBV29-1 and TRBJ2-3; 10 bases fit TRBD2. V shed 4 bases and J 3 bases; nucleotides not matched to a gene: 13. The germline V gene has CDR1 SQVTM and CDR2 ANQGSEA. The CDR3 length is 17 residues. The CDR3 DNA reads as TGCAGCGTTGTGTACACTAGCGGGGACTATAGTACAGATACGCAGTATTTT. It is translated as CSVVYTSGDYSTDTQYF.

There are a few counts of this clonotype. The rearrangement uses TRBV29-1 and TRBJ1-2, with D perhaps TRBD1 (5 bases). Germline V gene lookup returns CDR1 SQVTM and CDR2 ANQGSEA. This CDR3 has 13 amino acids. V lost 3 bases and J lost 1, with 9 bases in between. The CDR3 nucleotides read TGCAGCGTTGATGAGGGGATTAACTATGGCTACACCTTC. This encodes CSVDEGINYGYTF.

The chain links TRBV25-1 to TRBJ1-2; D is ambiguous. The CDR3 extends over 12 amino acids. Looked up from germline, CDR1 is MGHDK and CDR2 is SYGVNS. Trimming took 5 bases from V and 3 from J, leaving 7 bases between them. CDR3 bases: TGTGCCAGCAGTTTCGCTGACTATGGCTACACCTTC. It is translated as CASSFADYGYTF.